The entry below describes one TCR beta chain. Its antigen is not identified. Being one base from a much bigger clone, this may be a read error. The data were obtained in a study of blood T cells in healthy people across ages. With each sample, at least 5 micrograms of total RNA were extracted. Study results and limitations: Unknown CMV status may confound age-related changes in expanded clones. A roughly linear fall in TCR beta diversity per million T cells was seen with increasing age.

Sample-barcoded 5' priming and a J-beta primer mix drove a second PCR of about 7 to 11 cycles. TCRdb independently ran MiXCR on the 5' RACE reads; one entry per CDR3 protein. There are around 710,000 distinct CDR3 sequences in the sample; roughly 44% occur only once, and roughly 20% lies in the top ten. This clonotype was obtained from a woman in her sixties or seventies in good health. Material for sequencing was blood.

CDR3 amino acids: CASNGAGTDTQYF. The CDR3 DNA follows: TGTGCCAGCAATGGCGCGGGTACAGATACGCAGTATTTT. The rearrangement links TRBV2 to TRBJ2-3, with D perhaps matching TRBD2 (5 bases). CDR1 and CDR2 (germline): SNHLY, FYNNEI. V lost 7 bases, J lost 3 bases, and 11 bases lay in between. The CDR3 contains 13 residues. Combining the CDR3 with reference TRBV2 and TRBJ2-3 gives the whole variable domain EPEVTQTPSHQVTQMGQEVILRCVPISNHLYFYWYRQILGQKVEFLVSFYNNEISEKSEIFDDQFSVERPDGSNFTLKIRSTKLEDSAMYFCASNGAGTDTQYFGPGTRLTVL.